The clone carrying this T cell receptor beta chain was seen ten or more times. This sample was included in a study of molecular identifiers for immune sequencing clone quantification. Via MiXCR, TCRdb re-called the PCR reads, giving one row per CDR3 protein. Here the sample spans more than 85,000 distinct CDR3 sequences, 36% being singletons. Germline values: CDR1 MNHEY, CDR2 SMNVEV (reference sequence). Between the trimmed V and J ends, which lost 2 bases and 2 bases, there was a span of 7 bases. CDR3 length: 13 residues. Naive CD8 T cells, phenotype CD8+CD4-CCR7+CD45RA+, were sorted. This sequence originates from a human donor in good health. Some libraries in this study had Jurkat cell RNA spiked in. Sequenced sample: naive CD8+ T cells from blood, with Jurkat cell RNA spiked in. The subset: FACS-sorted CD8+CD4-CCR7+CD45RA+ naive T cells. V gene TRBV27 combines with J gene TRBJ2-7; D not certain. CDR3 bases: TGTGCCAGCAGTTTAGCGGCCCCCTACGAGCAGTACTTC. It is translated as CASSLAAPYEQYF.